The TCR beta chain under discussion was sequenced for a study of OX40 agonist ivuxolimab in advanced cancers. About the study: Patients received ivuxolimab, an agonistic anti-OX40 (CD134) antibody. Study outcomes and limitations: The authors did not determine the antigen specificity of the expanded peripheral T cells. Compared with CD4+, CD8+ T cells on average had more expanded clones. The study found among the lowest clonal expansion in partial responders at 0.1-3.0 mg/kg.

Trimming removed 3 bases from V and 2 bases from J, with 2 bases in between. Germline CDR1 GTSNPN, CDR2 SVGIG (reference sequence). The CDR3 spans 11 residues. Sequenced by immunoSEQ multiplex PCR; TCRdb stores in-frame clones only, minus some. The data contain about 51,000 clones, more than 70% of them singletons. With respect to this clone: The target antigen is unknown.

This chain joins TRBV30 and TRBJ1-3; D unresolved. The material was CD4+ or CD8+ T cells sorted from blood, obtained in a trial of the OX40 agonist ivuxolimab. The source of this sequence is an adult with an advanced solid tumor such as melanoma, head and neck, liver or kidney cancer. CDR3 in amino acids: CAWRAGNTIYF. The DNA of the CDR3 is TGTGCCTGGAGGGCTGGAAACACCATATATTTT.